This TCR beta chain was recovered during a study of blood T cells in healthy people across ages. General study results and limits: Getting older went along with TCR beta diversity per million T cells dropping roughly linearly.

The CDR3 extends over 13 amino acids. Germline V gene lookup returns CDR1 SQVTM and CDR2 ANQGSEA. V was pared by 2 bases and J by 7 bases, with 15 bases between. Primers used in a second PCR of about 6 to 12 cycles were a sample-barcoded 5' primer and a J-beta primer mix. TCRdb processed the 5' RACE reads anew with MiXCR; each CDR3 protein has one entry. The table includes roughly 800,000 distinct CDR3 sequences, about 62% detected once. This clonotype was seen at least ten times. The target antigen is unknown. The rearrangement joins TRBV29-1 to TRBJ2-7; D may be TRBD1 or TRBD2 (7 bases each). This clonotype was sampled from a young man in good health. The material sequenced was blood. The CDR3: CSVERPGGQEQYF. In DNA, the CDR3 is TGCAGCGTTGAAAGACCGGGGGGACAGGAGCAGTACTTC.